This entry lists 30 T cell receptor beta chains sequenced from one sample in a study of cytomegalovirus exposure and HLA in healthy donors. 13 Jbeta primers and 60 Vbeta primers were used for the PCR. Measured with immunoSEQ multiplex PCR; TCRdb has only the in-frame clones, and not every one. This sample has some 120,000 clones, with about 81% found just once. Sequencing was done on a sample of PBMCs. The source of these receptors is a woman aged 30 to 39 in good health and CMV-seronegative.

The DNA of the CDR3 is TGCGCCAGCAGCTTTGTACCCACAGGGATTAACTATGGCTACACCTTC. The encoded protein is CASSFVPTGINYGYTF. This chain joins TRBV5-1 and TRBJ1-2, with D maybe TRBD1 (6 bases). Trimming cost V 2 bases and J 1 base, with 15 bases left between them. Germline V gene lookup returns CDR1 SGHRS and CDR2 YFSETQ. The CDR3 consists of 16 residues. The whole variable domain, remainder taken from reference TRBV5-1 and TRBJ1-2, is KAGVTQTPRYLIKTRGQQVTLSCSPISGHRSVSWYQQTPGQGLQFLFEYFSETQRNKGNFPGRFSGRQFSNSRSEMNVSTLELGDSALYLCASSFVPTGINYGYTFGSGTRLTVV.

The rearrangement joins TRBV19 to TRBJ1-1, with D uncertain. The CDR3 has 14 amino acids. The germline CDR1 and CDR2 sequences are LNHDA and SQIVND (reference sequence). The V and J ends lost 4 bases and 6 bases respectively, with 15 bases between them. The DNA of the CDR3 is TGTGCCAGTAGTACTATCTCAACCGGGGCTGAAGCTTTCTTT. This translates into CASSTISTGAEAFF.

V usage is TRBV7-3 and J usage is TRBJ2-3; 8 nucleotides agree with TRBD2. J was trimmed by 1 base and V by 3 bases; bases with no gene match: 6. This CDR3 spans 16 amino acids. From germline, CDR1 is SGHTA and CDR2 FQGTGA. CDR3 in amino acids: CASSFTSGLGTDTQYF. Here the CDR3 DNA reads TGTGCCAGCAGCTTTACTAGCGGCCTCGGCACAGATACGCAGTATTTT.

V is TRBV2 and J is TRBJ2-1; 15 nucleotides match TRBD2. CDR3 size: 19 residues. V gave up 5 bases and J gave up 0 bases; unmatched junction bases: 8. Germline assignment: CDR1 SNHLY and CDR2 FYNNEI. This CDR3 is CASSHPGLAGGSSYNEQFF. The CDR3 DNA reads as TGTGCCAGCAGTCACCCGGGACTAGCGGGGGGCAGCTCCTACAATGAGCAGTTCTTC.

CDR3 amino acids: CASKGELAGVQETQYF. The CDR3 DNA reads as TGTGCCAGCAAAGGAGAGTTAGCGGGGGTTCAAGAGACCCAGTACTTC. V and J are TRBV2 and TRBJ2-5, with 9 bases identical to TRBD2. With 7 bases clipped from V and 2 bases from J, the junction kept 11 bases outside the gene matches. This CDR3 has 16 residues. Germline CDR1 SNHLY, CDR2 FYNNEI.

CDR3 sequence reads: CASSHRQGATNEKLFF. DNA for the CDR3: TGCGCCAGCAGCCACAGACAGGGCGCAACTAATGAAAAACTGTTTTTT. The rearrangement joins TRBV4-1 to TRBJ1-4; TRBD1 matches 7 bases. With V trimmed by 3 bases and J by 0 bases, 4 bases remained unmatched. The V gene's germline CDR1 is MGHRA and CDR2 YSYEKL. CDR3 size: 16 residues.

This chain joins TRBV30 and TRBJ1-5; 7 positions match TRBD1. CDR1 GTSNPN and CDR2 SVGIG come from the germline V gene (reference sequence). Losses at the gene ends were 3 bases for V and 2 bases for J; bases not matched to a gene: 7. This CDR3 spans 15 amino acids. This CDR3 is CAWSGRGIGNQPQHF. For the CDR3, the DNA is TGTGCCTGGAGCGGCAGGGGGATAGGCAATCAGCCCCAGCATTTT. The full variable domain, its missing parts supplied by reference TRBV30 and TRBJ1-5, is SQTIHQWPATLVQPVGSPLSLECTVEGTSNPNLYWYRQAAGRGLQLLFYSVGIGQISSEVPQNLSASRPQDRQFILSSKKLLLSDSGFYLCAWSGRGIGNQPQHFGDGTRLSIL.

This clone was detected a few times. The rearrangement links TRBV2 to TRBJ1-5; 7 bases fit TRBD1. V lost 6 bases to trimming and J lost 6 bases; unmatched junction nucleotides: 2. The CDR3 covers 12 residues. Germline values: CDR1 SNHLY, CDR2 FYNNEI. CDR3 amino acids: CASSTGVQPQHF. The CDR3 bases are TGTGCCAGCAGCACAGGGGTTCAGCCCCAGCATTTT.

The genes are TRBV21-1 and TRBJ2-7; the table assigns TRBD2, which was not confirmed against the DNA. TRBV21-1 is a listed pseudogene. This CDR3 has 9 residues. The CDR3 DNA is TGTGGTCCTTTGTACGAGCAGTACTTC. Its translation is CGPLYEQYF.

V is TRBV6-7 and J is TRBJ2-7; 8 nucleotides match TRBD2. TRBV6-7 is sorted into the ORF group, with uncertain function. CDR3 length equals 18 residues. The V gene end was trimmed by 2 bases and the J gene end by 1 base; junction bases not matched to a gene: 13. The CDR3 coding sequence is TGTGCCAGCAGTTACCCGCCTTTACTGGCGGGAGGATCCTACGAGCAGTACTTC. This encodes CASSYPPLLAGGSYEQYF.

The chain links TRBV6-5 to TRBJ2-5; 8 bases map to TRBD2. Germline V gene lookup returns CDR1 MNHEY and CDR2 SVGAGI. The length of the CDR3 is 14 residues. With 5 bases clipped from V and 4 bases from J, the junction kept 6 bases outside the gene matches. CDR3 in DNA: TGTGCCAGCAGTCGCAGCGGGAGTGGAGAGACCCAGTACTTC. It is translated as CASSRSGSGETQYF.

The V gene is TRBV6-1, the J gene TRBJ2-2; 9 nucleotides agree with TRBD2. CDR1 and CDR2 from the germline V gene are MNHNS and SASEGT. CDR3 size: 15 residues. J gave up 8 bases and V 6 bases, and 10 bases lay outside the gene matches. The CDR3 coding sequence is TGTGCCAGCAGGTCGCGGGGGGGGTCCGAGGGGGAGCTGTTTTTT. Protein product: CASRSRGGSEGELFF.

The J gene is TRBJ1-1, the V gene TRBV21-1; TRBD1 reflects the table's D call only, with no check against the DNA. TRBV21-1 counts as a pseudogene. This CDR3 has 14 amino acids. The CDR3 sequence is CASSKGSGQAEAFF. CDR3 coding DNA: TGTGCCAGCAGCAAAGGAAGTGGCCAGGCCGAAGCTTTCTTT.

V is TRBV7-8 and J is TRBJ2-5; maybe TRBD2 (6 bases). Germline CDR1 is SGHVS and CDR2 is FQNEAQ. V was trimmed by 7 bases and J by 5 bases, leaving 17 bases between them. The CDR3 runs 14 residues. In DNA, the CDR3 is TGTGCCAGCACATTAATCGGGGGATTGGAGACCCAGTACTTC. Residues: CASTLIGGLETQYF. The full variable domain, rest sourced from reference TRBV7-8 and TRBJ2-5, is GAGVSQSPRYKVAKRGQDVALRCDPISGHVSLFWYQQALGQGPEFLTYFQNEAQLDKSGLPSDRFFAERPEGSVSTLKIQRTQQEDSAVYLCASTLIGGLETQYFGPGTRLLVL.

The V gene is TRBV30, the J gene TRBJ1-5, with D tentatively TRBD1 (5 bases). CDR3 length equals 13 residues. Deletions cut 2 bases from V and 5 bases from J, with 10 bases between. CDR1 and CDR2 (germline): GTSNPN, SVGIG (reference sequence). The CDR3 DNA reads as TGTGCCTGGAGTTTTTCCAGGGATCAGCCCCAGCATTTT. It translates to CAWSFSRDQPQHF.

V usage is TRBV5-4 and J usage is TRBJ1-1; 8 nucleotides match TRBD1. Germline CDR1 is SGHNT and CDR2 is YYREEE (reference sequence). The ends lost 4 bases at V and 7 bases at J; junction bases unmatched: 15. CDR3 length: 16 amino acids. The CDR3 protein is CASSPIDRGRQDEAFF. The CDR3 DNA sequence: TGTGCCAGCAGCCCTATCGACAGGGGTAGGCAGGATGAAGCTTTCTTT.

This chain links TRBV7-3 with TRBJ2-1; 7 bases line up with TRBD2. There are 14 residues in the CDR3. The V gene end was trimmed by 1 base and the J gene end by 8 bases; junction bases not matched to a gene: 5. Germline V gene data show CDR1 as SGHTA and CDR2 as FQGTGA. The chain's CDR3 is CASSLNSGGDEQFF. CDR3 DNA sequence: TGTGCCAGCAGCTTAAACTCTGGGGGGGATGAGCAGTTCTTC.

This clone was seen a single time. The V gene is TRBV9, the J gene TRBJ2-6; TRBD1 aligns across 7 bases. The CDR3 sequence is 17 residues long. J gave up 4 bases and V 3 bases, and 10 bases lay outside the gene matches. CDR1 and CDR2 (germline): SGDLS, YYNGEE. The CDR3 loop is CASSDLGSGGGANVLTF. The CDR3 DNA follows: TGTGCCAGCAGCGACTTAGGCTCAGGGGGAGGGGCCAACGTCCTGACTTTC.

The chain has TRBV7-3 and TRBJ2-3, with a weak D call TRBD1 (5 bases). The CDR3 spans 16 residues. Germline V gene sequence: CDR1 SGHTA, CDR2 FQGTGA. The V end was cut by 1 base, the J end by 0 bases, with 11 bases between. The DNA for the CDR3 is TGTGCCAGCAGCTTAAGTCGCTCAGGGAGCACAGATACGCAGTATTTT. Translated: CASSLSRSGSTDTQYF.

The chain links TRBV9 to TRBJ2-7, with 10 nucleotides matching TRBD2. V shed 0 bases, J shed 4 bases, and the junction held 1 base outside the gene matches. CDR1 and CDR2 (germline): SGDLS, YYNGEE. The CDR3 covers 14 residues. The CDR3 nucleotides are TGTGCCAGCAGCGTAGCTAGCGGGAGATACGAGCAGTACTTC. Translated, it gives CASSVASGRYEQYF.

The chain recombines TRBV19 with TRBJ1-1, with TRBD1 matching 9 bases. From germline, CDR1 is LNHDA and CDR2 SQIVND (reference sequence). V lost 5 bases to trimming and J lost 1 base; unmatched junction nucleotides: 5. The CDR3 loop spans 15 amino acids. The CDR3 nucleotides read TGTGCCAGTAGTCCAAGGACAGGGGCGAACACTGAAGCTTTCTTT. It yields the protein CASSPRTGANTEAFF.

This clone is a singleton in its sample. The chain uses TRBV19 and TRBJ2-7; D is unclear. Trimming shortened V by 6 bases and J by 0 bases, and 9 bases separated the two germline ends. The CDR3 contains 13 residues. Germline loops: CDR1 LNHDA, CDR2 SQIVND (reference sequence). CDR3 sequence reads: CASSPGSSYEQYF. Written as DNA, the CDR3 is TGTGCCAGTAGCCCTGGCAGCTCCTACGAGCAGTACTTC.

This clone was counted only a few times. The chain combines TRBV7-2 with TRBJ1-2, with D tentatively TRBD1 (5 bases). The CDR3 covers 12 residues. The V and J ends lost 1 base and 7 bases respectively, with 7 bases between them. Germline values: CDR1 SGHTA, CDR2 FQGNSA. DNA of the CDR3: TGTGCCAGCAGCTTAGTAAGGGGTGGCTACACCTTC. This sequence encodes CASSLVRGGYTF.

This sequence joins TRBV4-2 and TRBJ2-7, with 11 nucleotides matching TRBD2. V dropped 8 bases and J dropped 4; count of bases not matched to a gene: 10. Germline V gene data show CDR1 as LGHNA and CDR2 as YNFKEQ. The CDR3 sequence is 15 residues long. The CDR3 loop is CASGKQASGRYEQYF. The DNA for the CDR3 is TGTGCCAGCGGAAAACAGGCTAGCGGGAGGTACGAGCAGTACTTC.

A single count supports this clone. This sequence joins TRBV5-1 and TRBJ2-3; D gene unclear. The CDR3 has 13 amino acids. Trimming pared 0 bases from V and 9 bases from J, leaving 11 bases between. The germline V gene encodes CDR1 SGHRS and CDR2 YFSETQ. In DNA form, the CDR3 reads TGCGCCAGCAGCTTGGCCTTGGGCATGACGCAGTATTTT. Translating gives CASSLALGMTQYF.

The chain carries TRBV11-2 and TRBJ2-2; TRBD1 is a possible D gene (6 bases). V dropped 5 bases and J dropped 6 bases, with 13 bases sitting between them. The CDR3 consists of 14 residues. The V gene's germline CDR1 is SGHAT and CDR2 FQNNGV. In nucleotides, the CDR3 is TGTGCCAGCAGCCGGACAGTCGTCGCCGGGGAGCTGTTTTTT. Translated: CASSRTVVAGELFF.

The DNA of the CDR3 is TGTGCCAGCAGTAGTGCCGGGTATGGCTACACCTTC. Protein product: CASSSAGYGYTF. The chain has TRBV25-1 and TRBJ1-2, with D unclear. V was pared by 5 bases and J by 5 bases, with 9 bases between. Germline lookup yields CDR1 MGHDK and CDR2 SYGVNS. The CDR3 totals 12 residues.

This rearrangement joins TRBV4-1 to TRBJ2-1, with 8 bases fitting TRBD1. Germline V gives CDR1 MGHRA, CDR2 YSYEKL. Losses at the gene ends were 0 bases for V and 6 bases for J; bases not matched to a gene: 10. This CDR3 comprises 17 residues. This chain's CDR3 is CASSQDWRTGSSNEQFF. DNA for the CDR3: TGCGCCAGCAGCCAAGATTGGAGGACAGGGTCAAGCAATGAGCAGTTCTTC.

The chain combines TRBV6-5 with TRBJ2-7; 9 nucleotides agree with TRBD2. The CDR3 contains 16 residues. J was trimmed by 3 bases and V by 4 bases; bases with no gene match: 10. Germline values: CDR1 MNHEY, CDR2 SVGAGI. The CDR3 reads CASSSGTSPNFYEQYF. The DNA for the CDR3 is TGTGCCAGCAGTTCTGGGACTAGCCCAAACTTCTACGAGCAGTACTTC.

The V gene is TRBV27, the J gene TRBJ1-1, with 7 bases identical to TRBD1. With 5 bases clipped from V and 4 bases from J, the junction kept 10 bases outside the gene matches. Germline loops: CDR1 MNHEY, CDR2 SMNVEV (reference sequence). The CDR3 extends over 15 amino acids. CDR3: CASSPMTGFSTEAFF. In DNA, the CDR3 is TGTGCCAGCAGTCCAATGACAGGGTTTAGCACTGAAGCTTTCTTT.